The 26 T cell receptor beta chains given below trace back to one sample, sequenced in a study of T cell changes during pregnancy in multiple sclerosis. Clones were sequenced by immunoSEQ multiplex PCR, and TCRdb holds only the in-frame ones, with some missing. Here the sample spans about 20,000 clones, over 85% being singletons. Sequencing was performed on CD8+ T cells from peripheral blood mononuclear cells, taken in the second trimester of pregnancy. The receptors were gathered from a female donor in good health, enrolled as a control in a pregnancy study.

This chain uses TRBV18 with TRBJ2-5; TRBD2 matches 7 bases. Trimming took 3 bases from V and 5 from J; bases not matched to a gene: 18. The V gene's germline CDR1 is KGHSH and CDR2 LQKENI. This CDR3 is 18 amino acids long. This CDR3 is CASSPGTSDSEGVETQYF. The CDR3 region has the DNA TGTGCCAGCTCACCGGGCACTAGCGATAGCGAAGGAGTCGAGACCCAGTACTTC.

The V gene is TRBV27, the J gene TRBJ1-2; a possible D gene is TRBD1 (6 bases). Trimming took 8 bases from V and 8 from J, leaving 18 bases between them. This CDR3 comprises 13 residues. Germline CDR1 is MNHEY and CDR2 is SMNVEV (reference sequence). CDR3 amino acids: CASRPLQGAGYTF. For the CDR3, the DNA is TGTGCCAGCCGTCCTCTACAGGGCGCGGGCTACACCTTC.

This chain connects TRBV25-1 to TRBJ2-7; 10 bases line up with TRBD2. Germline values: CDR1 MGHDK, CDR2 SYGVNS. The junction had 10 bases not matched to a gene; V was cut back by 6 bases and J by 5 bases. This CDR3 is built from 15 residues. DNA for the CDR3: TGTGCCAGCAGCCTAGCGGGAGTAGGACTGGACGAGCAGTACTTC. It codes for CASSLAGVGLDEQYF.

The chain couples TRBV5-6 to TRBJ1-4; no firm D call. Trimming pared 2 bases from V and 17 bases from J, leaving 16 bases between. Germline assignment: CDR1 SGHDT and CDR2 YYEEEE. CDR3 length: 12 amino acids. CDR3 region: CASSFRAGPAFF. The CDR3 DNA reads TGTGCCAGCAGCTTCCGTGCAGGTCCAGCTTTTTTT.

For this clone: One junction end disagrees with the germline gene, perhaps due to a read error. In DNA form, the CDR3 reads TGTGCCAGCAGCATAACGGCCTCTTCAGATACGCAGTATTTT. Its translation is CASSITASSDTQYF. The chain uses TRBV7-3 and TRBJ2-3; D is undetermined. CDR3 length: 14 residues. Germline CDR1 and CDR2: SGHTA and FQGTGA.

The chain joins TRBV4-2 to TRBJ1-2, with D maybe TRBD1 (6 bases). Germline CDR1 is LGHNA and CDR2 is YNFKEQ. The CDR3 is made up of 15 amino acids. Trimming pared 1 base from V and 8 bases from J, leaving 17 bases between. CDR3 nucleotide sequence: TGTGCCAGCAGCCAAGGGGGAGGGGGGGTAGAGGGCTACACCTTC. This sequence encodes CASSQGGGGVEGYTF.

This clone was seen just once. V and J are TRBV6-4 and TRBJ2-1; 14 bases fit TRBD2. V lost 0 bases and J lost 6; bases outside the gene matches: 4. Germline V CDR1 and CDR2: MRHNA, SNTAGT. CDR3 length: 17 residues. CDR3 sequence reads: CASSDSTSGGAINEQFF. CDR3 DNA: TGTGCCAGCAGTGACTCGACTAGCGGGGGGGCCATCAATGAGCAGTTCTTC.

The V and J genes are TRBV28 and TRBJ1-2; 7 bases fit TRBD1. V was pared by 5 bases and J by 1 base, with 13 bases of the junction left unmatched. The length of the CDR3 is 17 residues. Germline V lookup: CDR1 MDHEN, CDR2 SYDVKM. CDR3 residues: CASSATSETGLNYGYTF. The CDR3 DNA follows: TGTGCCAGCAGTGCAACCTCCGAGACAGGGCTTAACTATGGCTACACCTTC.

The rearrangement links TRBV5-1 to TRBJ2-7; 11 positions agree with TRBD1. J gave up 6 bases and V 0 bases, and 5 bases lay outside the gene matches. CDR3 length: 15 amino acids. Germline V gene sequence: CDR1 SGHRS, CDR2 YFSETQ. CDR3 in DNA: TGCGCCAGCAGCTTGGATGGGACAGGGGGTTTCGAGCAGTACTTC. This gives the protein CASSLDGTGGFEQYF.

The V and J genes are TRBV5-6 and TRBJ2-4, with D hard to call. The CDR3 loop spans 13 amino acids. Trimming pared 0 bases from V and 5 bases from J, leaving 6 bases between. The germline V gene encodes CDR1 SGHDT and CDR2 YYEEEE. DNA for the CDR3: TGTGCCAGCAGCTTGGGACTGGAAAACATTCAGTACTTC. Its protein is CASSLGLENIQYF.

The chain employs TRBV4-1 and TRBJ2-3, with 10 nucleotides matching TRBD2. Trimming at V came to 1 base and at J to 4 bases, leaving 8 bases not matched to a gene. Germline CDR1 MGHRA, CDR2 YSYEKL. The CDR3 has 17 residues. The CDR3 DNA reads as TGCGCCAGCAGCCAAGGGTCAGCGGGGGGGCGGGCAGATACGCAGTATTTT. Its translation is CASSQGSAGGRADTQYF.

V and J are TRBV11-2 and TRBJ2-1, with 14 bases aligning to TRBD2. Trimming took 3 bases from V and 6 from J; bases not matched to a gene: 1. The CDR3 spans 15 residues. The germline V gene encodes CDR1 SGHAT and CDR2 FQNNGV. CDR3 coding DNA: TGTGCCAGCAGCTTCGGGACTAGCGGGAGCAATGAGCAGTTCTTC. This sequence encodes CASSFGTSGSNEQFF.

By share, this clone counts as medium-sized. The V call is TRBV7-6, the J call TRBJ1-6; 7 bases are a match to TRBD1. The CDR3 runs 15 residues. CDR1 is SGHVS and CDR2 is FNYEAQ in the germline V gene. The V and J ends lost 4 bases and 9 bases, in that order; junction bases with no gene match: 9. The CDR3: CASSSSTGMGSPLHF. The CDR3 bases are TGTGCCAGCAGCTCCTCGACAGGGATGGGTTCACCCCTCCACTTT.

This clone was seen only once. The chain uses TRBV5-8 and TRBJ2-1; 10 bases map to TRBD2. V was clipped by 3 bases and J by 6 bases; unmatched bases: 9. CDR1 SGHTS and CDR2 YDEGEE come from the germline V gene. This CDR3 contains 16 residues. CDR3 protein: CASSSVVLAGVNEQFF. The CDR3 nucleotides are TGTGCCAGCAGCTCGGTTGTCCTAGCGGGAGTCAATGAGCAGTTCTTC.

The chain links TRBV4-1 to TRBJ1-4, with 11 positions matching TRBD1. Trimming cost V 0 bases and J 10 bases; bases outside gene matches: 13. CDR3 length: 18 amino acids. Germline V gene lookup returns CDR1 MGHRA and CDR2 YSYEKL. As DNA, the CDR3 is TGCGCCAGCAGCCAAGAACGTAGCGGGACAGGGGGTATAGGAAAACTGTTTTTT. Amino acid sequence: CASSQERSGTGGIGKLFF.

This sequence joins TRBV5-1 and TRBJ2-5; 10 nucleotides align to TRBD1. Germline-derived CDR1 and CDR2 are SGHRS and YFSETQ. CDR3 size: 19 residues. Trimming cost V 4 bases and J 5 bases; bases outside gene matches: 20. The CDR3 nucleotides read TGCGCCAGCAGCGCCTCCTGGGTGGGGGACAGGGGACGTCGCGAGACCCAGTACTTC. Translating gives CASSASWVGDRGRRETQYF.

The CDR3 sequence: CASSPLGTEETQYF. The CDR3 DNA follows: TGTGCCAGCAGTCCACTCGGGACAGAAGAGACCCAGTACTTC. The rearrangement joins TRBV28 to TRBJ2-5, with 7 bases lining up with TRBD1. This CDR3 has 14 residues. CDR1 MDHEN and CDR2 SYDVKM come from the germline V gene. V was pared by 5 bases and J by 3 bases, with 6 bases of the junction left unmatched.

The V gene is TRBV7-9, the J gene TRBJ2-7; possibly TRBD2 for D (5 bases). The V gene's germline CDR1 is SEHNR and CDR2 FQNEAQ (reference sequence). The CDR3 contains 17 residues. Trimming left V 5 bases short and J 5 bases short, with 25 bases between. In nucleotides, the CDR3 is TGTGCCAGCAGCCCACCCTCGGGGAGCCTAAAAGGGAACGAGCAGTACTTC. It is translated as CASSPPSGSLKGNEQYF.

This clone was found once. The chain combines TRBV6-4 with TRBJ2-2, with D unclear. Per germline, CDR1 MRHNA and CDR2 SNTAGT. This CDR3 spans 13 amino acids. The germline V and J ends were trimmed by 0 bases and 5 bases, with 4 bases remaining between them. This CDR3 is CASSDSRTGELFF. CDR3 nucleotides: TGTGCCAGCAGTGACTCGCGTACCGGGGAGCTGTTTTTT.

The chain combines TRBV11-1 with TRBJ1-1; 7 nucleotides line up with TRBD1. CDR3 size: 14 residues. Germline CDR1 reads SGHAT; CDR2 reads FQDESV (reference sequence). V shed 4 bases, J shed 1 base, and the junction held 3 bases outside the gene matches. This chain's CDR3 is CASSSWTGNTEAFF. The CDR3 nucleotides are TGTGCCAGCAGCTCTTGGACAGGGAACACTGAAGCTTTCTTT.

The chain recombines TRBV7-9 with TRBJ1-5; 8 positions match TRBD1. The CDR3 has 15 amino acids. J lost 2 bases, V lost 5 bases, and 5 bases had no gene match. Looked up from germline, CDR1 is SEHNR and CDR2 is FQNEAQ (reference sequence). In DNA, the CDR3 is TGTGCCAGCAGCGCCGGGACAGGCCGCAATCAGCCCCAGCATTTT. Its protein product is CASSAGTGRNQPQHF.

The chain employs TRBV28 and TRBJ1-5, with 7 bases fitting TRBD1. Germline CDR1 MDHEN, CDR2 SYDVKM. After removal of 10 bases from V and 3 bases from J, the junction contained 9 bases not matched to a gene. The CDR3 spans 14 residues. This CDR3 is CAIDGDSFNQPQHF. In nucleotides, the CDR3 is TGTGCCATCGACGGGGACAGCTTCAATCAGCCCCAGCATTTT.

The chain combines TRBV19 with TRBJ2-1; the match to TRBD1 covers 8 bases. Germline V CDR1 and CDR2: LNHDA, SQIVND (reference sequence). V lost 6 bases to trimming and J lost 0 bases; unmatched junction nucleotides: 4. The CDR3 has 15 amino acids. The CDR3 DNA reads as TGTGCCAGTAGCGGACAGGGCAGCTCCTACAATGAGCAGTTCTTC. Translated, it gives CASSGQGSSYNEQFF.

This sequence joins TRBV15 and TRBJ2-1, with TRBD2 matching 9 bases. There are 16 residues in the CDR3. In germline, CDR1 is LNHNV, CDR2 YYDKDF (reference sequence). The junction had 5 bases not matched to a gene; V was cut back by 0 bases and J by 5 bases. CDR3 coding DNA: TGTGCCACCAGCAGAGATCTAGCGGGGCTCAACAATGAGCAGTTCTTC. Translating it yields CATSRDLAGLNNEQFF.

The CDR3 sequence is CASSGNRGRDTEAFF. DNA of the CDR3: TGTGCCAGCAGTGGGAACAGGGGGCGTGACACTGAAGCTTTCTTT. The genes are TRBV25-1 and TRBJ1-1; 9 positions match TRBD1. V lost 4 bases to trimming and J lost 3 bases; unmatched junction nucleotides: 6. Germline CDR1 and CDR2: MGHDK and SYGVNS. CDR3 length: 15 residues.

J is TRBJ2-1 and V is TRBV6-4, with 11 bases matching TRBD1. V gave up 8 bases and J gave up 7 bases; unmatched junction bases: 10. The CDR3 is made up of 15 amino acids. CDR1 and CDR2 from the germline V gene are MRHNA and SNTAGT. The chain's CDR3 is CASASGQGALNEQFF. CDR3 bases: TGTGCCAGCGCTTCCGGACAGGGGGCGCTTAATGAGCAGTTCTTC.